This T cell receptor beta chain was identified during a study of T cell clonality in common variable immunodeficiency. This clone has at least ten counts. What it binds is not known. The read stops 3 residues short of the end of the CDR3; the missing end is completed from the germline J gene. Findings and caveats of the study: Fewer TCRbeta clones were shared among CVID subjects than controls. Common variable immunodeficiency TCR beta sequences reportedly had fewer deletions and N-nucleotide insertions.

Assay used: immunoSEQ multiplex PCR; TCRdb lists only in-frame clones, some missing. In total the sample includes approximately 51,000 clones, none of them seen once. CDR3 length equals 14 residues. The V gene end was trimmed by 4 bases and the J gene end by 4 bases; junction bases not matched to a gene: 7. Germline CDR1 reads SGHKS; CDR2 reads YYEKEE (reference sequence). The TCR sequence derives from a person aged 18 to 75 in good health. The gene calls are TRBV5-5 and TRBJ2-5, with TRBD1 matching over 7 bases. What was sequenced was peripheral blood mononuclear cells. The sequenced CDR3 bases are TGTGCCAGCAGCCCTTTACAGGGGAGAGAGACC. Translating gives CASSPLQGRET. The whole CDR3 sequence is CASSPLQGRETQYF.